One and the same sample provided the 3 T cell receptor beta chains below, sequenced in a study of cytomegalovirus exposure and HLA in healthy donors. PCR primers comprised 60 Vbeta and 13 Jbeta primers. Libraries were prepared by immunoSEQ multiplex PCR; TCRdb keeps only in-frame clonotypes and omits some of them. The table shows under 200,000 clones, with approximately 81% occurring only once. Sequenced: PBMCs. These TCRs come from a female donor in good health and CMV-seronegative.

The J gene is TRBJ1-1, the V gene TRBV19, with TRBD1 as a possible D gene (6 bases). The germline gives CDR1 LNHDA, CDR2 SQIVND (reference sequence). V was shortened by 8 bases and J by 4 bases, with 14 bases between the two germline ends. The CDR3 runs 13 residues. The CDR3, as DNA: TGTGCCAGTTCCCAGGGGCGAGGCACTGAAGCTTTCTTT. Translating gives CASSQGRGTEAFF.

The chain has TRBV2 and TRBJ1-2; 8 bases are a match to TRBD1. CDR1 is SNHLY and CDR2 is FYNNEI in the germline V gene. J gave up 3 bases and V 6 bases, and 9 bases lay outside the gene matches. CDR3 length: 15 residues. This CDR3 reads CASSPDQGADYGYTF. Here the CDR3 DNA reads TGTGCCAGCAGCCCCGATCAGGGGGCGGACTATGGCTACACCTTC.

The V call is TRBV9, the J call TRBJ1-1; D gene unclear. CDR3 length: 18 amino acids. Germline CDR1 reads SGDLS; CDR2 reads YYNGEE. V lost 0 bases and J lost 1, with 19 bases in between. The CDR3 is CASSVGEGRGLRNTEAFF. CDR3 in DNA: TGTGCCAGCAGCGTAGGGGAGGGCCGGGGTCTGAGGAACACTGAAGCTTTCTTT.